The following is a T cell receptor (beta chain) sequence with its context. The antigen remains undetermined. Treatment meaning: approximately 11-day PBMC culture with coronavirus spike peptide pools or control peptides (ViraFEST assay). The Oncomine TCR Beta short-read assay was applied to DNA of cultured CD4+ T cells. In TCRdb, the PCR reads were re-called with MiXCR into one record per CDR3 protein. This repertoire shows 12,000 to 15,000 distinct CDR3 sequences, 50% to 55% found once; its top ten account for around 7.9%. These data come from a study of vaccination and CD4 T cells after COVID-19. On the study more broadly: Post-vaccine sampling followed dose two by a median about 72 days (range 14 to 241).

The clonotype was recovered from a human donor who had recovered from COVID-19. The specimen sequenced was CD4+ T cells from blood, cultured in vitro.

The CDR3 nucleotides are TGTGCCACCAGTGACCCGGGACAGGGTAAAAACGAGCAGTACTTC. This gives the protein CATSDPGQGKNEQYF. The V gene is TRBV24-1, the J gene TRBJ2-7; 9 positions agree with TRBD1. J gave up 5 bases and V 4 bases, and 8 bases lay outside the gene matches. The CDR3 runs to 15 residues. CDR1 is KGHDR, CDR2 SFDVKD, per germline.